The 9 T cell receptor beta chains in this list originate from one sample, sequenced in a study of tumor and adjacent non-tumor tissue in lung cancer. A modified ARM-PCR protocol with three rounds of nested PCR amplified TCRbeta. TCRdb called the multiplex PCR reads again in MiXCR, with one record for every CDR3 protein. Here the sample spans 70,000 to 90,000 distinct CDR3 sequences, roughly 70% being singletons. No cell sorting was done before RNA was extracted from the tissue. Distant lung tissue was collected more than 3 cm away from the tumor edge. Input material: distant non-tumor lung tissue. The receptors were gathered from a woman between 45 and 60 years old with non-small cell lung cancer.

This clonotype was picked up a small number of times. The V gene is TRBV28, the J gene TRBJ2-2; D call uncertain. The V end lost 3 bases, the J end lost 6 bases, and 8 bases lay between the germline ends. The CDR3 consists of 13 residues. The germline CDR1 and CDR2 sequences are MDHEN and SYDVKM. Here the CDR3 reads CASSLVRAGELFF. The CDR3 DNA is TGTGCCAGCAGTTTGGTGAGAGCCGGGGAGCTGTTTTTT. The variable domain in full, completed from reference TRBV28 and TRBJ2-2, reads DVKVTQSSRYLVKRTGEKVFLECVQDMDHENMFWYRQDPGLGLRLIYFSYDVKMKEKGDIPEGYSVSREKKERFSLILESASTNQTSMYLCASSLVRAGELFFGEGSRLTVL.

A word on this clonotype: The germline gene is not matched at one end of the junction; a read error may be the cause. V and J are TRBV7-9 and TRBJ2-2; D might be TRBD2 (7 bases). CDR3 length: 18 residues. The germline V gene encodes CDR1 SEHNR and CDR2 FQNEAQ (reference sequence). This CDR3 is CASSFSRGGARNTRELFF. The CDR3 DNA reads TGTGCCAGCAGCTTTAGTCGCGGGGGCGCGAGGAACACCCGGGAGCTGTTTTTT.

V and J are TRBV11-2 and TRBJ2-7; TRBD2 matches at 7 bases. The CDR3 consists of 16 residues. The germline V gene encodes CDR1 SGHAT and CDR2 FQNNGV. The CDR3 spells CASSPFSSGVPYEQCV. The CDR3 bases are TGTGCCAGCAGCCCATTTTCTAGCGGAGTCCCCTACGAGCAGTGCGTC.

Concerning this clonotype itself: A read error may be the cause here, since a much bigger clone is one base away. This chain joins TRBV20-1 and TRBJ2-3; tentatively, D is TRBD2 (6 bases). The CDR3 has 15 residues. Per the germline V gene, CDR1 is DFQATT and CDR2 is SNEGSKA (reference sequence). V dropped 4 bases and J dropped 2 bases, with 16 bases sitting between them. The CDR3 coding sequence is TGCAGTGCTAAAGCTTTCGGGGGAACCACAGATACGCAGTATTTT. It translates to CSAKAFGGTTDTQYF.

In regard to this clonotype: A junction end diverges from the germline sequence, so it may reflect a read error. The chain carries TRBV10-2 and TRBJ2-1; 7 bases are a match to TRBD2. CDR3 size: 12 residues. Germline CDR1 reads WSHSY; CDR2 reads SAAADI. The CDR3 sequence: CASREGQGELFF. The CDR3 nucleotides are TGCGCCAGTAGGGAGGGGCAGGGTGAGCTGTTCTTC.

This clonotype has at least ten counts. The chain joins TRBV10-3 to TRBJ2-1; D assignment may be TRBD1 or TRBD2 (5 bases each). The V end lost 3 bases, the J end lost 8 bases, and 14 bases lay between the germline ends. The CDR3 extends over 14 amino acids. Germline loops: CDR1 ENHRY, CDR2 SYGVKD. The CDR3 is CAISEGASIDEQFF. The CDR3 region has the DNA TGTGCCATCAGTGAAGGGGCTAGCATCGATGAGCAGTTCTTC.

This clonotype was seen once. This could be a read error, since a much larger clone is one nucleotide away. The chain combines TRBV6-5 with TRBJ1-1, with 7 bases matching TRBD1. The germline CDR1 and CDR2 sequences are MNHEY and SVGAGI. The CDR3 totals 12 residues. After removal of 10 bases from V and 6 bases from J, the junction contained 8 bases not matched to a gene. CDR3 residues: CANSLRGAEAFF. The CDR3 DNA follows: TGTGCCAACAGCCTCAGGGGGGCTGAAGCTTTCTTT.

This clonotype is medium-sized within its sample. The genes are TRBV6-5 and TRBJ2-7, with D perhaps being TRBD1 or TRBD2 (5 bases each). V lost 3 bases to trimming and J lost 0 bases, with 12 bases between them. CDR3 length equals 15 residues. CDR1 is MNHEY and CDR2 is SVGAGI in the germline V gene. The CDR3 sequence: CASSYRKGPSYEQYF. CDR3 nucleotides: TGTGCCAGCAGTTATAGGAAGGGACCCTCCTACGAGCAGTACTTC.

With respect to this clonotype: One end of the junction fails to match germline, which may point to a read error. The V and J genes are TRBV12-3 or TRBV12-4 and TRBJ2-5; the D gene is possibly TRBD2 (5 bases). This CDR3 comprises 14 residues. Here the CDR3 reads CATTREAVQETQYF. For the CDR3, the DNA is TGTGCCACTACCCGTGAAGCGGTTCAAGAGACCCAGTATTTC.